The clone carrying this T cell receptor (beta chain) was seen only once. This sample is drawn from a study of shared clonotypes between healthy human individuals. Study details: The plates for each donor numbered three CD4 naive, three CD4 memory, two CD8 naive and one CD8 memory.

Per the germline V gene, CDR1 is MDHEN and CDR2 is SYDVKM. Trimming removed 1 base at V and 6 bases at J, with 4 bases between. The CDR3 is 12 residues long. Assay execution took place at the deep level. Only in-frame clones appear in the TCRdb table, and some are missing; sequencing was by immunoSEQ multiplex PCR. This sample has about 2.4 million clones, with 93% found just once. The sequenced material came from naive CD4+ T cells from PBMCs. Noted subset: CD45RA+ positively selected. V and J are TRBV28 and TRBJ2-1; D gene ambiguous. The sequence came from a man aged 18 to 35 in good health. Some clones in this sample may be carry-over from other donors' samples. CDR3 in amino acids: CASSLLRNEQFF. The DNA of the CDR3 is TGTGCCAGCAGTTTATTACGCAATGAGCAGTTCTTC.